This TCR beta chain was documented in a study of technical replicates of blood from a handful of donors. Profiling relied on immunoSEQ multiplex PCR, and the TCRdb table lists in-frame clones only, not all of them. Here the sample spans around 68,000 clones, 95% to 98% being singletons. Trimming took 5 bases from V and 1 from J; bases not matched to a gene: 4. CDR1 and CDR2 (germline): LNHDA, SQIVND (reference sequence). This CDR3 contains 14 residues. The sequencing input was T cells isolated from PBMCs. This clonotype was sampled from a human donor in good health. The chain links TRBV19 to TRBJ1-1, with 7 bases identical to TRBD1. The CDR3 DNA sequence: TGTGCCAGTAGTGCGGACAGGTGGAACACTGAAGCTTTCTTT. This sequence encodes CASSADRWNTEAFF.